This is a list of T cell receptor beta chains from one sample in a study of OX40 agonist ivuxolimab in advanced cancers. The method was immunoSEQ multiplex PCR; TCRdb's version includes in-frame clones alone and lacks a portion of them. The sample carries around 19,000 clones, around nine tenths recorded once. This specimen consisted of CD4+ or CD8+ T cells sorted from blood, obtained in a trial of the OX40 agonist ivuxolimab. Source of these receptors: an adult with an advanced solid tumor such as melanoma, head and neck, liver or kidney cancer. Both conserved end residues are part of each CDR3. D genes are given only for firm matches.

j_gene: TRBJ1-1
d_gene: TRBD1
v_gene: TRBV7-9
CDR3aa: CAIQGGRANTEAFF

j_gene: TRBJ1-2
d_gene: -
v_gene: TRBV2
CDR3aa: CASSDFQAPPNYGYTF

j_gene: TRBJ2-1
d_gene: TRBD2
v_gene: TRBV10-3
CDR3aa: CAISDGLVSEQFF

j_gene: TRBJ2-7
d_gene: -
v_gene: TRBV4-1
CDR3aa: CASSPRLGYTYEQYF

j_gene: TRBJ1-5
d_gene: TRBD1
v_gene: TRBV19
CDR3aa: CASSTTGTGSNQPQHF

j_gene: TRBJ2-7
d_gene: -
v_gene: TRBV7-9
CDR3aa: CASSPPGGGEQYF

j_gene: TRBJ1-2
d_gene: TRBD1
v_gene: TRBV30
CDR3aa: CAWEGQGGNYGYTF

j_gene: TRBJ1-1
d_gene: TRBD1
v_gene: TRBV2
CDR3aa: CASTGDDNTEAFF

j_gene: TRBJ1-1
d_gene: -
v_gene: TRBV30
CDR3aa: CAWSRGSNTEAFF

j_gene: TRBJ2-7
d_gene: TRBD2
v_gene: TRBV6-4
CDR3aa: CASCRIAGGLPPSYEQYF

j_gene: TRBJ2-7
d_gene: -
v_gene: TRBV6-1
CDR3aa: CASSETADEQYF

j_gene: TRBJ2-2
d_gene: -
v_gene: TRBV23-1
CDR3aa: CAGGPRTGELFF

j_gene: TRBJ1-1
d_gene: -
v_gene: TRBV30
CDR3aa: CAWSVTGSSTEAFF

j_gene: TRBJ1-5
d_gene: -
v_gene: TRBV27
CDR3aa: CASSSSPTDLWDGNQPQHF

j_gene: TRBJ2-7
d_gene: -
v_gene: TRBV6-1
CDR3aa: CASSVGTPYEQYF

j_gene: TRBJ2-1
d_gene: -
v_gene: TRBV7-9
CDR3aa: CASSQGLNEQFF

j_gene: TRBJ2-2
d_gene: -
v_gene: TRBV5-4
CDR3aa: CASSTTPGTTNTGELFF

j_gene: TRBJ2-1
d_gene: TRBD2
v_gene: TRBV7-9
CDR3aa: CASSLTSGGQDEQFF

j_gene: TRBJ2-3
d_gene: -
v_gene: TRBV6-1
CDR3aa: CASSERPWNTDTQYF

j_gene: TRBJ2-7
d_gene: -
v_gene: TRBV4-1
CDR3aa: CASSQVASDSYEQYF

j_gene: TRBJ2-7
d_gene: -
v_gene: TRBV7-9
CDR3aa: CASSSSPYEQYF

j_gene: TRBJ2-2
d_gene: TRBD2
v_gene: TRBV11-1
CDR3aa: CASSLGGLAGYTGELFF

j_gene: TRBJ1-1
d_gene: -
v_gene: TRBV5-4
CDR3aa: CASSLVRGSTEAFF

j_gene: TRBJ1-2
d_gene: -
v_gene: TRBV19
CDR3aa: CASSIQSFEYGYTF